The sample holds a few counts of the clone carrying this T cell receptor (beta chain). These data are taken from a study of patients and donors after allogeneic stem cell transplantation. TCRdb itself ran the RT-PCR reads through MiXCR, one entry per CDR3 protein. The sample lists approximately 160,000 distinct CDR3 sequences; approximately 22% were seen once. The germline CDR1 and CDR2 sequences are SGHRS and YFSETQ. The CDR3 has 15 residues. Trimming took 2 bases from V and 8 from J; bases not matched to a gene: 6. The receptor was derived from a human donor who was either an allogeneic HSCT recipient or a stem cell or donor lymphocyte infusion donor (not recorded which). It is not recorded whose cells these are; they may come from a transplant donor. Material for sequencing was blood, either unsorted or a sorted T cell fraction (not recorded which). V usage is TRBV5-1 and J usage is TRBJ1-6; 8 bases match TRBD1. The CDR3 DNA reads TGCGCCAGCAGCTTCTTGACAGGGGTGGATTCACCCCTCCACTTT. Translated, it gives CASSFLTGVDSPLHF.